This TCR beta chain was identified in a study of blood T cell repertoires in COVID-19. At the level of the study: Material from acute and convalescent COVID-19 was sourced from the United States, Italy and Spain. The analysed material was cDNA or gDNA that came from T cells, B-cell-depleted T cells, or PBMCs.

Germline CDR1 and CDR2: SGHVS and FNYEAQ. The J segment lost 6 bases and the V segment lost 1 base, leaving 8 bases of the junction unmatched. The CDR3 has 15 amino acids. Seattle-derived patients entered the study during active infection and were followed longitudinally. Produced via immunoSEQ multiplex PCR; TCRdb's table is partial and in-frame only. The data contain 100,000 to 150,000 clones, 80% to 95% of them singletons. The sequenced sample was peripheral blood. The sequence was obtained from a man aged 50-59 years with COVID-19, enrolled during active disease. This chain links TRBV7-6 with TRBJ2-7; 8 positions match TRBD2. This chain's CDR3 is CASSLEAGVGSEQYF. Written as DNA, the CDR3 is TGTGCCAGCAGCTTAGAAGCGGGAGTCGGTAGCGAGCAGTACTTC. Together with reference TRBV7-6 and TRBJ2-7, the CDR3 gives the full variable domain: GAGVSQSPRYKVTKRGQDVALRCDPISGHVSLYWYRQALGQGPEFLTYFNYEAQQDKSGLPNDRFSAERPEGSISTLTIQRTEQRDSAMYRCASSLEAGVGSEQYFGPGTRLTVT.